This record concerns one T cell receptor (beta chain) sequence. Its antigen remains unknown. These data are taken from a study of cytomegalovirus exposure and HLA in healthy donors. Whole-study context: Counted in an early data release were about 85 million unique TCRs from HLA-typed donors.

Study-wide findings and caveats: Earlier findings revealed that most TCR beta V segments proved productive either about 87% or about 30% of the time. Accurate prediction of most subjects' HLA-A and HLA-B alleles from TCR beta sequences was reported. HLA alleles were associated with fewer than 20,000 TCR beta sequences in a later analysis at 0.05 false discovery rate.

The CDR3 runs 15 residues. V dropped 3 bases and J dropped 7 bases, with 19 bases sitting between them. The germline V gene encodes CDR1 SEHNR and CDR2 FQNEAQ (reference sequence). PCR employed 60 Vbeta and 13 Jbeta primers. Profiled with immunoSEQ multiplex PCR; TCRdb holds only in-frame clones, not every one. The table lists roughly 120,000 clones, around 70% of them singletons. The sequence came from a woman aged 40-49 years in good health and CMV-seropositive. Sequencing input: PBMCs. This rearrangement joins TRBV7-9 to TRBJ2-7, with D possibly being TRBD1 (6 bases). CDR3 nucleotide sequence: TGTGCCAGCAGCTTGGGTCAGGGGTCGAAAACGGAGCAGTACTTC. It yields the protein CASSLGQGSKTEQYF.